The sequence of this T cell receptor (beta chain) was determined in a study of cytomegalovirus exposure and HLA in healthy donors. Broader study findings: Cytomegalovirus association was listed for about 160 TCR beta chains. TCR beta V- and J-gene trimming, according to a later analysis, was linked to a missense DCLRE1C variant.

This clone was picked up one time. What it binds is not known. This CDR3 comprises 15 residues. V lost 1 base and J lost 1; bases outside the gene matches: 1. Germline CDR1 is LNHNV and CDR2 is YYDKDF (reference sequence). Amplification used 60 Vbeta primers and 13 Jbeta primers. Original methodology: Later, 80 million or so unique TCR beta chains were counted in an analysis, and roughly 11 million of them were shared. Sequencing was performed with immunoSEQ multiplex PCR; in TCRdb, only in-frame clones are kept and a portion is missing. D and trimming were read from the DNA, whereas the V and J calls and clone size are those reported in that table. Of 60,000 to 75,000 clones listed, under 85% are singletons.

V usage is TRBV15 and J usage is TRBJ1-1; 9 bases fit TRBD1. Specimen: PBMCs. The TCR originated in a man aged 45-60 years in good health and CMV-seronegative. The CDR3 coding sequence is TGTGCCACCAGCAGAGGGGGACAGGGGAACACTGAAGCTTTCTTT. Its translation: CATSRGGQGNTEAFF.